Shown below are 15 T cell receptor beta chains from a single sample sequenced in a study of Ad26.COV2.S vaccination and SARS-CoV-2 variants. The treatment here: around 19 received Ad26.COV2.S at low or high dose, single or two shots; about 5 received placebo; per-sample allocation not given. Vaccine and placebo recipients were sampled on day 63 after the first injection. Libraries were prepared by immunoSEQ multiplex PCR; TCRdb keeps only in-frame clonotypes and omits some of them. The sample comprises about 350,000 clones, approximately 90% of which are singletons, and roughly 5% rests with the top ten. The source material was peripheral blood, sampled in a trial of Ad26.COV2.S vaccine versus placebo. These receptor sequences come from a person between 18 and 59 years old who received the Ad26.COV2.S COVID-19 vaccine or a placebo.

This chain uses TRBV28 with TRBJ2-1, with TRBD2 identical over 7 bases. CDR1 MDHEN and CDR2 SYDVKM come from the germline V gene. Losses at the gene ends were 6 bases for V and 7 bases for J; bases not matched to a gene: 15. This CDR3 has 16 residues. DNA for the CDR3: TGTGCCAGCAGACCTCCCGTGGGCGGGAGAAGAAATGAGCAGTTCTTC. Translation gives CASRPPVGGRRNEQFF.

The V and J genes are TRBV28 and TRBJ2-7; D is perhaps TRBD1 (7 bases). Germline values: CDR1 MDHEN, CDR2 SYDVKM. The CDR3 consists of 14 residues. V shed 5 bases and J shed 4 bases, with 15 bases lying between them. The DNA for the CDR3 is TGTGCCAGCAGTCAGGGGGGTCGGGGGTACGAGCAGTACTTC. Its protein product is CASSQGGRGYEQYF.

This chain links TRBV7-9 with TRBJ2-1; D remains ambiguous. The CDR3 runs 12 residues. Germline V lookup: CDR1 SEHNR, CDR2 FQNEAQ (reference sequence). Trimming removed 2 bases at V and 7 bases at J, with 6 bases between. This CDR3 reads CASSLSENEQFF. CDR3 nucleotide sequence: TGTGCCAGCAGCTTATCCGAGAATGAGCAGTTCTTC.

A single count supports this clone. The genes are TRBV7-2 and TRBJ1-2; no reliable D call. From germline, CDR1 is SGHTA and CDR2 FQGNSA. Trimming removed 5 bases from V and 2 bases from J, with 9 bases in between. This CDR3 contains 13 residues. CDR3 nucleotides: TGTGCCAGCAGCCGGACGGAAAACTATGGCTACACCTTC. It translates to CASSRTENYGYTF.

The gene calls are TRBV20-1 and TRBJ1-2; D is unclear. The CDR3 is 11 residues long. The V end lost 3 bases, the J end lost 8 bases, and 10 bases lay between the germline ends. Looked up from germline, CDR1 is DFQATT and CDR2 is SNEGSKA (reference sequence). For the CDR3, the DNA is TGCAGTGCTAGGACCCTTAGGGGCTACACCTTC. It is translated as CSARTLRGYTF.

V gene TRBV28 combines with J gene TRBJ2-7; TRBD1 matches 7 bases. Trimming removed 5 bases from V and 5 bases from J; junction bases left unmatched: 6. CDR3 size: 13 residues. CDR1 is MDHEN, CDR2 SYDVKM, per germline. The CDR3 spells CASSPPGTDEQYF. Written as DNA, the CDR3 is TGTGCCAGCAGTCCCCCCGGGACAGACGAGCAGTACTTC.

The V and J genes are TRBV27 and TRBJ1-2; TRBD1 matches at 10 bases. Germline trimming cut 7 bases from V and 7 bases from J; bases unmatched to any gene: 15. The CDR3 sequence is 16 residues long. The V gene's germline CDR1 is MNHEY and CDR2 SMNVEV (reference sequence). CDR3 sequence reads: CASNPTGDRGAAGYTF. CDR3 coding DNA: TGTGCCAGCAACCCCACAGGGGACAGGGGAGCAGCTGGCTACACCTTC.

The rearrangement uses TRBV28 and TRBJ1-1; tentative D call: TRBD1 (6 bases). The CDR3 runs 15 residues. CDR1 and CDR2 from the germline V gene are MDHEN and SYDVKM. Between the trimmed V and J ends, which lost 5 bases and 6 bases, there was a span of 19 bases. CDR3 sequence: CASSPTGFSGAEAFF. The CDR3, as DNA: TGTGCCAGCAGTCCCACAGGGTTTAGCGGGGCTGAAGCTTTCTTT.

The rearrangement uses TRBV5-5 and TRBJ1-1; 9 bases are a match to TRBD1. Germline-derived CDR1 and CDR2 are SGHKS and YYEKEE (reference sequence). The CDR3 spans 14 residues. J was trimmed by 7 bases and V by 0 bases; bases with no gene match: 4. The CDR3 nucleotides read TGTGCCAGCAGCTTGGTTACAGGGGGCTTTGAAGCTTTCTTT. It encodes CASSLVTGGFEAFF.

The CDR3 loop reads CASSIYTGELFF. In DNA form, the CDR3 reads TGTGCCAGCAGCATATACACCGGGGAGCTGTTTTTT. V and J are TRBV5-4 and TRBJ2-2; D not resolved. This CDR3 comprises 12 residues. The V gene's germline CDR1 is SGHNT and CDR2 YYREEE (reference sequence). V was pared by 4 bases and J by 3 bases, with 4 bases between.

The CDR3 loop is CASSSGTSYEQFF. CDR3 coding DNA: TGTGCCAGCAGCTCCGGGACTAGTTATGAGCAGTTCTTC. The chain links TRBV7-9 to TRBJ2-1; 8 bases fit TRBD2. Germline V CDR1 and CDR2: SEHNR, FQNEAQ (reference sequence). With 4 bases clipped from V and 8 bases from J, the junction kept 4 bases outside the gene matches. This CDR3 spans 13 amino acids.

The chain has TRBV6-2 or TRBV6-3 and TRBJ2-5, with D possibly TRBD2 on 6 matching bases. CDR1 is MNHEY and CDR2 is SVGEGT in the germline V gene. CDR3 length equals 13 residues. The ends were cut back, 2 bases at V and 5 bases at J, with 9 bases in the middle. In DNA form, the CDR3 reads TGTGCCAGCAGTTACGCGGGGTGGGAGACCCAGTACTTC. Translation: CASSYAGWETQYF.

The V and J genes are TRBV11-2 and TRBJ2-1; 9 positions match TRBD2. Unmatched junction bases numbered 6, after V lost 0 bases and J lost 9 bases. CDR3 length: 15 amino acids. Germline V gene lookup returns CDR1 SGHAT and CDR2 FQNNGV. In DNA, the CDR3 is TGTGCCAGCAGCTTAGAGCCTAGCGGGATGAGTGAGCAGTTCTTC. It translates to CASSLEPSGMSEQFF.

On this clone: Other DNA sequences in the sample encode the same CDR3. The V call is TRBV18, the J call TRBJ2-2; D is unclear. The germline V and J ends were trimmed by 3 bases and 2 bases, with 1 base remaining between them. The CDR3 runs 12 residues. CDR1 and CDR2 (germline): KGHSH, LQKENI. CDR3 DNA: TGTGCCAGCTCACCCAACACCGGGGAGCTGTTTTTT. Translation gives CASSPNTGELFF.

The V call is TRBV5-1, the J call TRBJ2-7; TRBD2 aligns across 7 bases. Germline CDR1 and CDR2: SGHRS and YFSETQ. J lost 0 bases, V lost 2 bases, and 8 bases had no gene match. This CDR3 spans 16 amino acids. The DNA for the CDR3 is TGCGCCAGCAGCTTTGGAGGGAGGGCCCTCTCCTACGAGCAGTACTTC. It codes for CASSFGGRALSYEQYF.